This record looks at one TCR beta chain sequence and its context. Its antigen is undetermined. This CDR3 is 12 amino acids long. V shed 4 bases and J 6 bases; nucleotides not matched to a gene: 3. Germline V CDR1 and CDR2: SGHNT, YYREEE (reference sequence). These data belong to a study of beta chain features in type 1 diabetes. Findings and caveats of the study: TCRB CDR3s were moderately but significantly shorter in Type 1 diabetes patients in all four CD4+ subsets.

Expressed TCRB transcripts got sequenced, as all isolated RNA was reverse transcribed. Here immunoSEQ multiplex PCR was the method, and the copy in TCRdb shows in-frame clones only, minus some. The sample shows roughly 340,000 clones, over 9.5% of them seen only once. The chain is built from TRBV5-4 and TRBJ2-7; 8 bases map to TRBD1. Sequencing was performed on naive CD4+ T cells from blood. The receptor comes from a woman aged 18-29 years with type 1 diabetes. CDR3 DNA: TGTGCCAGCAGCCGGACAGGGTCCGAGCAGTACTTC. Amino acids: CASSRTGSEQYF.